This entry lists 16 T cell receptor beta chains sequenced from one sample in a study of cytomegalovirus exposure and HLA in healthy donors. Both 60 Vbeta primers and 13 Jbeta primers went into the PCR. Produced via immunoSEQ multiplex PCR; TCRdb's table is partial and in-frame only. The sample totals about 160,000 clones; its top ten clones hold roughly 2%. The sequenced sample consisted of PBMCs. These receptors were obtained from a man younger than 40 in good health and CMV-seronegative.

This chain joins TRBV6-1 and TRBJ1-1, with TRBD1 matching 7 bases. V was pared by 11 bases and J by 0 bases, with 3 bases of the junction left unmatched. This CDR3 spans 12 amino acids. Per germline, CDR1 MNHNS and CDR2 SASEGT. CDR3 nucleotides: TGTGCCGGGGGACAGATGAACACTGAAGCTTTCTTT. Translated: CAGGQMNTEAFF.

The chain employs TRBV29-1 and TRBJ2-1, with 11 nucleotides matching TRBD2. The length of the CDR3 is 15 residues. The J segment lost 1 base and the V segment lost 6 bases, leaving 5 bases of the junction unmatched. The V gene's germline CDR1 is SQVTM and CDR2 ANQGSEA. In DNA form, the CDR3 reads TGCAGCGTGCGGGGACTAGCGGATTCCTACAATGAGCAGTTCTTC. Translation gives CSVRGLADSYNEQFF.

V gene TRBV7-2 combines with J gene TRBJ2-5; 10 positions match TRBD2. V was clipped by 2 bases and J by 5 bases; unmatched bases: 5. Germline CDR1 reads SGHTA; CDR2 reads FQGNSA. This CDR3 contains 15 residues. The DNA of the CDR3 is TGTGCCAGCAGCTTAAATATGGGACTAGCGGAGACCCAGTACTTC. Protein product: CASSLNMGLAETQYF.

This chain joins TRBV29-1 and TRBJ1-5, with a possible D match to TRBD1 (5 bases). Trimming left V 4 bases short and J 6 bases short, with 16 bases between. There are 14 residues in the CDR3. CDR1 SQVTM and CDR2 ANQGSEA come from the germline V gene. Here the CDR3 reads CSVGVGGGSQPQHF. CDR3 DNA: TGCAGCGTTGGAGTCGGGGGGGGAAGTCAGCCCCAGCATTTT.

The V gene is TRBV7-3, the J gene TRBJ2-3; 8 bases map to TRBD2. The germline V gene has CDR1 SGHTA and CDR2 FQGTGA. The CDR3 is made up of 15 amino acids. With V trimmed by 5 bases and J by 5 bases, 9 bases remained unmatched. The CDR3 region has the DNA TGTGCCAGCAGCCTCCTAGCGGGCCCTGGAGATACGCAGTATTTT. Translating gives CASSLLAGPGDTQYF.

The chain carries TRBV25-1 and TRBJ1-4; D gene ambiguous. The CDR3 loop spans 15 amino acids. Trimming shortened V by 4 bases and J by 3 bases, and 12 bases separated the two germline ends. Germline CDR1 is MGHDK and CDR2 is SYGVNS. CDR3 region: CASSVLGGSNEKLFF. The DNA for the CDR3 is TGTGCCAGCAGTGTCCTGGGAGGGTCTAATGAAAAACTGTTTTTT. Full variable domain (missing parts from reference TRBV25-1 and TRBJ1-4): EADIYQTPRYLVIGTGKKITLECSQTMGHDKMYWYQQDPGMELHLIHYSYGVNSTEKGDLSSESTVSRIRTEHFPLTLESARPSHTSQYLCASSVLGGSNEKLFFGSGTQLSVL.

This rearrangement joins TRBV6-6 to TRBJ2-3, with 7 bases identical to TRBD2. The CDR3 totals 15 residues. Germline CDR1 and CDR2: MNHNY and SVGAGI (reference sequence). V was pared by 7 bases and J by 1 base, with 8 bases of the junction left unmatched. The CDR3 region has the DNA TGTGCCAGCACGCCCCGGGAGGCAGGCACAGATACGCAGTATTTT. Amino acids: CASTPREAGTDTQYF.

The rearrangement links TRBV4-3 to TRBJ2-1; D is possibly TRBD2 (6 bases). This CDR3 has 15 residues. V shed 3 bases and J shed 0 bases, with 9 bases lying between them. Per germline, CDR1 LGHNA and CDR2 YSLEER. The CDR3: CASSQDGSSYNEQFF. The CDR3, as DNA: TGCGCCAGCAGCCAGGACGGGAGCTCCTACAATGAGCAGTTCTTC.

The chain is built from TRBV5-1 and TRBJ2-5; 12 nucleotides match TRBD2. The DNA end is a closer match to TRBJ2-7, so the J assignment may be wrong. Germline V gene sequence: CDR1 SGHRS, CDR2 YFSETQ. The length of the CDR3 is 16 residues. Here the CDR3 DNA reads TGCGCCAGCAATCCCCCGGGACTAGCGGGTACCTACGAGCAGTACTTC. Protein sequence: CASNPPGLAGTYEQYF.

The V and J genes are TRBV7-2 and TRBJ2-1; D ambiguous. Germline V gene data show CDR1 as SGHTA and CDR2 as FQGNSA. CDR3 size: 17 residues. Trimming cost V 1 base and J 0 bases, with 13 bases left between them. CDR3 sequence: CASSLVLAASSYNEQFF. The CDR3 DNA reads TGTGCCAGCAGCTTAGTTCTCGCGGCAAGCTCCTACAATGAGCAGTTCTTC.

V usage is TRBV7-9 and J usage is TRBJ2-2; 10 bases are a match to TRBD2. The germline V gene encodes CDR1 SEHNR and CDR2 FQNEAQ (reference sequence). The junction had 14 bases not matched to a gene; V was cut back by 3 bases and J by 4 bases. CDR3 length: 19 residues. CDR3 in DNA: TGTGCCAGCAGCTTGCTTGTGGTAGCGGGAGGCGGGAGCACCGGGGAGCTGTTTTTT. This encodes CASSLLVVAGGGSTGELFF.

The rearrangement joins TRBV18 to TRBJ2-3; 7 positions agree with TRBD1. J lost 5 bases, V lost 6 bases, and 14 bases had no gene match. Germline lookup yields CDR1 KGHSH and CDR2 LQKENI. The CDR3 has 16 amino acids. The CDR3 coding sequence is TGTGCCAGCTCGCCCAGAAGGTCCAGGGGGTTAGATACGCAGTATTTT. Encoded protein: CASSPRRSRGLDTQYF.

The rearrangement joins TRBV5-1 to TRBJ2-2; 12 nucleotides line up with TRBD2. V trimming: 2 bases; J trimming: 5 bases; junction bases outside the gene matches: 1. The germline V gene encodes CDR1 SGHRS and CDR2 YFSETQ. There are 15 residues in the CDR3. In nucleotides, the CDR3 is TGCGCCAGCAGCTTCGGACTAGCGGGAACCGGGGAGCTGTTTTTT. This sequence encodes CASSFGLAGTGELFF.

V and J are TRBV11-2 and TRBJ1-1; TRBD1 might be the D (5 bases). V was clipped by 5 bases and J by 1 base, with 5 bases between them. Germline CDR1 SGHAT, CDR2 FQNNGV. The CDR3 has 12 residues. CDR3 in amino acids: CASSRGNTEAFF. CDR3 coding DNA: TGTGCCAGCAGCAGGGGGAACACTGAAGCTTTCTTT.

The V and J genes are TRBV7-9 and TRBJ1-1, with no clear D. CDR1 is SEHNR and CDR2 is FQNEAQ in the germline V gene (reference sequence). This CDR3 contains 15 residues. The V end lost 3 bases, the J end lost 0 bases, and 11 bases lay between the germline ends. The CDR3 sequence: CASSLTDLLNTEAFF. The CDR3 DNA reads TGTGCCAGCAGCTTGACTGACTTGCTGAACACTGAAGCTTTCTTT.

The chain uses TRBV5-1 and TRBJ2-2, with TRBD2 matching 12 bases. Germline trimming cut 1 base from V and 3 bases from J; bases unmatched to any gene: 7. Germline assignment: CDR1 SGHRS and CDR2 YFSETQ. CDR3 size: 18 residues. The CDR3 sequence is CASSLPASGRVYTGELFF. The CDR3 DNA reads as TGCGCCAGCAGCTTGCCGGCTAGCGGGAGGGTATACACCGGGGAGCTGTTTTTT.